The T cell receptor (beta chain) under discussion was sequenced for a study of regulatory T cells in long-lasting Graves disease. General study findings and limits: Accuracy was possibly reduced by small sample size. Persistent Graves' patients showed reduced TCR diversity versus newly diagnosed patients.

The CDR3 is 14 residues long. Trimming cost V 2 bases and J 4 bases, with 9 bases left between them. The germline V gene has CDR1 SNHLY and CDR2 FYNNEI. This clonotype was observed many times. Antigen: not known. Time point specified: persistent/refractory GD, antithyroid drugs over 5 years with positive TRAb. RNA isolated from PBMCs was used to make the TCR library. A blood draw put 8.5 to 10 milliliters of peripheral blood into EDTA tubes. Arm-PCR with iRepertoire HTBI primers amplified the CDR3 regions for these TCR beta libraries. TCRdb reprocessed the multiplex PCR reads with MiXCR, giving one entry per CDR3 protein. The sample yields hundreds of thousands of distinct CDR3 sequences, less than 25% seen once.

The clonotype originates from a female donor with Graves disease. The sequencing used peripheral blood mononuclear cells (PBMCs), collected when the disease was refractory, from a patient treated with antithyroid drugs. This sequence joins TRBV2 and TRBJ1-5; possible D gene TRBD1, 5 bases. This CDR3 reads CASSEQGLNQPQHF. The DNA for the CDR3 is TGTGCCAGCAGTGAACAGGGTCTGAATCAGCCCCAGCATTTT.